A selection of T cell receptor beta chains follows, all from one sample in a study of chemoradiotherapy in HPV16-positive cancers. Sequenced by immunoSEQ multiplex PCR; TCRdb stores in-frame clones only, minus some. Of 13,000 to 15,000 clones detected, about two thirds appear once; the ten largest clones hold roughly 19%. The material was obtained from a patient who underwent chemoradiotherapy. Every receptor here comes from a human donor with HPV-associated anogenital cancer. Each CDR3 is given with its conserved first and last residue. Each record gives: D gene, clone size, V gene, J gene, CDR3 DNA, CDR3 protein. D genes are given only for firm matches. Not all rows give a size; the values are once, few, many and, for expanded clones, a class.

D gene: TRBD2
clone size: once
V gene: TRBV27
J gene: TRBJ2-1
CDR3 DNA: TGTGCCAGCAGTCCGGGACTAGCGGGGGGCCCGTTTTACAATGAGCAGTTCTTC
CDR3 protein: CASSPGLAGGPFYNEQFF

D gene: TRBD1
clone size: -
V gene: TRBV6-5
J gene: TRBJ2-5
CDR3 DNA: TGTGCCAGCAGCCGACAGGGGGAAGAGACCCAGTACTTC
CDR3 protein: CASSRQGEETQYF

D gene: -
clone size: few
V gene: TRBV6-5
J gene: TRBJ2-7
CDR3 DNA: TGTGCCAGCAGTTACTCCTTCCACGAGGCGGGCCACGAGCAGTACTTC
CDR3 protein: CASSYSFHEAGHEQYF

D gene: TRBD2
clone size: -
V gene: TRBV4-1
J gene: TRBJ2-1
CDR3 DNA: TGCGCCAGCAGCCAAGATGTGGCGGGGGGGCCCTACAATGAGCAGTTCTTC
CDR3 protein: CASSQDVAGGPYNEQFF

D gene: -
clone size: few
V gene: TRBV4-1
J gene: TRBJ2-4
CDR3 DNA: TGCGCCAGCAGCCCTTTCCACTCACCGGCTTGGGACATTCAGTACTTC
CDR3 protein: CASSPFHSPAWDIQYF

D gene: -
clone size: -
V gene: TRBV2
J gene: TRBJ1-1
CDR3 DNA: TGTGCCAGCAGCGCCGGGCCTAGGAACACTGAAGCTTTCTTT
CDR3 protein: CASSAGPRNTEAFF

D gene: TRBD1
clone size: -
V gene: TRBV18
J gene: TRBJ1-2
CDR3 DNA: TGTGCCAGCTCCCGACAGGGGGACTATGGCTACACCTTC
CDR3 protein: CASSRQGDYGYTF

D gene: TRBD1
clone size: -
V gene: TRBV2
J gene: TRBJ2-7
CDR3 DNA: TGTGCCAGCATGGGAACCGGGACAGCAACCTACGAGCAGTACTTC
CDR3 protein: CASMGTGTATYEQYF

D gene: -
clone size: -
V gene: TRBV30
J gene: TRBJ2-2
CDR3 DNA: TGTGCCTGGAAGTCAGACAGGGAGGCCGGGGAGCTGTTTTTT
CDR3 protein: CAWKSDREAGELFF

D gene: -
clone size: -
V gene: TRBV19
J gene: TRBJ1-5
CDR3 DNA: TGTGCCAGTAGTATAGGGTCGGGGGACGGTAGGGGCCTTGTAGAGCCCCAGCATTTT
CDR3 protein: CASSIGSGDGRGLVEPQHF

D gene: -
clone size: -
V gene: TRBV19
J gene: TRBJ1-4
CDR3 DNA: TGTGCCAGCCAAGGGGGTCCAACAACTAATGAAAAACTGTTTTTT
CDR3 protein: CASQGGPTTNEKLFF

D gene: TRBD1
clone size: -
V gene: TRBV11-3
J gene: TRBJ1-2
CDR3 DNA: TGTGCCAGCAGCTGGGGGACAGGTAGAGCTAACTATGGCTACACCTTC
CDR3 protein: CASSWGTGRANYGYTF

D gene: -
clone size: -
V gene: TRBV19
J gene: TRBJ1-5
CDR3 DNA: TGTGCCAGTAGCCCAACTTATAGCAATCAGCCCCAGCATTTT
CDR3 protein: CASSPTYSNQPQHF

D gene: TRBD1
clone size: -
V gene: TRBV30
J gene: TRBJ2-7
CDR3 DNA: TGTGCCTGGATTAGACAGGGGCACGAGCAGTACTTC
CDR3 protein: CAWIRQGHEQYF

D gene: -
clone size: -
V gene: TRBV6-5
J gene: TRBJ2-5
CDR3 DNA: TGTGCCAGCAGTTACGGCCGGGAAGAGACCCAGTACTTC
CDR3 protein: CASSYGREETQYF

D gene: -
clone size: -
V gene: TRBV18
J gene: TRBJ2-4
CDR3 DNA: TGTGCCAGTTCACAGGGAGGGCAAGCCAAAAACATTCAGTACTTC
CDR3 protein: CASSQGGQAKNIQYF

D gene: TRBD1
clone size: -
V gene: TRBV7-9
J gene: TRBJ2-6
CDR3 DNA: TGTGCCAGCAGCTTGCGGGACAGGGATGGTGGGGCCAACGTCCTGACTTTC
CDR3 protein: CASSLRDRDGGANVLTF

D gene: -
clone size: few
V gene: TRBV6-6
J gene: TRBJ2-3
CDR3 DNA: TGTGCCAGCAGTGGAACAGAAACAGATACGCAGTATTTT
CDR3 protein: CASSGTETDTQYF

D gene: TRBD1
clone size: few
V gene: TRBV12-5
J gene: TRBJ2-7
CDR3 DNA: TGTGCTAGTGGTTTGGGGGGGGACAGGGGTTCCTACGAGCAGTACTTC
CDR3 protein: CASGLGGDRGSYEQYF

D gene: -
clone size: -
V gene: TRBV10-3
J gene: TRBJ1-2
CDR3 DNA: TGTGCCATCAGTGACAGCTACAAAGACTATGGCTACACCTTC
CDR3 protein: CAISDSYKDYGYTF

D gene: -
clone size: -
V gene: TRBV5-8
J gene: TRBJ1-5
CDR3 DNA: TGTGCCAGCAGCTTGGAGGGAAGCAATCAGCCCCAGCATTTT
CDR3 protein: CASSLEGSNQPQHF

D gene: -
clone size: -
V gene: TRBV6-5
J gene: TRBJ1-5
CDR3 DNA: TGTGCCAGCAGTTACTCGGCCTCGGGGAAACAGCCCCAGCATTTT
CDR3 protein: CASSYSASGKQPQHF

D gene: -
clone size: -
V gene: TRBV11-2
J gene: TRBJ1-1
CDR3 DNA: TGTGCCAGCAGCTTTCAGAGCCGGAGCACTGAAGCTTTCTTT
CDR3 protein: CASSFQSRSTEAFF

D gene: -
clone size: -
V gene: TRBV29-1
J gene: TRBJ2-7
CDR3 DNA: TGCAGCGTTGAAGAAGGCGGTCCCGAGCAGTACTTC
CDR3 protein: CSVEEGGPEQYF

D gene: -
clone size: -
V gene: TRBV9
J gene: TRBJ2-1
CDR3 DNA: TGTGCCAGCAGCGTCAGAGAGCACGAGCAGTTCTTC
CDR3 protein: CASSVREHEQFF

D gene: TRBD1
clone size: -
V gene: TRBV29-1
J gene: TRBJ2-7
CDR3 DNA: TGCAGCGTTGAAAGTCAGGGGGCCTACGAGCAGTACTTC
CDR3 protein: CSVESQGAYEQYF

D gene: TRBD1
clone size: -
V gene: TRBV7-9
J gene: TRBJ1-1
CDR3 DNA: TGTGCCAGCAGCACACTGACTCACAGGGGGAACACTGAAGCTTTCTTT
CDR3 protein: CASSTLTHRGNTEAFF